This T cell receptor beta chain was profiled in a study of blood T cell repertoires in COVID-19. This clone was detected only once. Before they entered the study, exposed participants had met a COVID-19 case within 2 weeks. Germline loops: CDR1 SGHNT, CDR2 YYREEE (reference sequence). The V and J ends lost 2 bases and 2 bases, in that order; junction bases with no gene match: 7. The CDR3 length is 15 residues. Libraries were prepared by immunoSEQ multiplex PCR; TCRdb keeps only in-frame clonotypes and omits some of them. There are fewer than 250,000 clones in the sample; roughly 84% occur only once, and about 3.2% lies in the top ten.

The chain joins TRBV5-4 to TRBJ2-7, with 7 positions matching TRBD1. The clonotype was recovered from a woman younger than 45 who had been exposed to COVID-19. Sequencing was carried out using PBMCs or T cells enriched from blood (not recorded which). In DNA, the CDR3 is TGTGCCAGCAGCTTTGAGACAGGGAGAACCTACGAGCAGTACTTC. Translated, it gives CASSFETGRTYEQYF.